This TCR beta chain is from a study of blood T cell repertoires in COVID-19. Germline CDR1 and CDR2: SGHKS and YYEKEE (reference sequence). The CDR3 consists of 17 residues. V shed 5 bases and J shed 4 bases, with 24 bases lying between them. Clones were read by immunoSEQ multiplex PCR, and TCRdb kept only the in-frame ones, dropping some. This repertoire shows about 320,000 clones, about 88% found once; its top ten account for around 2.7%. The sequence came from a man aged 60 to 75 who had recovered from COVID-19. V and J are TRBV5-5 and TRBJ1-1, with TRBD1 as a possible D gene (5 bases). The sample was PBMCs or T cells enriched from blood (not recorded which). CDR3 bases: TGTGCCAGCAGTCACTCGTGGGGCAATTATCGGAGCACTGAAGCTTTCTTT. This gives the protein CASSHSWGNYRSTEAFF. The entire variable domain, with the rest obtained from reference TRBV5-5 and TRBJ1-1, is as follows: DAGVTQSPTHLIKTRGQQVTLRCSPISGHKSVSWYQQVLGQGPQFIFQYYEKEERGRGNFPDRFSARQFPNYSSELNVNALLLGDSALYLCASSHSWGNYRSTEAFFGQGTRLTVV.